This T cell receptor beta chain came from a study of blood T cell repertoires in COVID-19. Method: immunoSEQ multiplex PCR; TCRdb's copy keeps in-frame clones and lacks some. The sample yields about 320,000 clones, 85% to 95% seen once. Germline V gene lookup returns CDR1 SGHAT and CDR2 FQNNGV. V lost 8 bases and J lost 6; bases outside the gene matches: 8. There are 15 residues in the CDR3. This clone was seen more than once but under ten times. The TCR comes from a woman aged 25 to 45 who had been exposed to COVID-19. The sample taken for sequencing was PBMCs or T cells enriched from blood (not recorded which). V is TRBV11-2 and J is TRBJ2-2; 11 nucleotides align to TRBD1. The chain's CDR3 is CASHLGTGGPGELFF. The CDR3, as DNA: TGTGCCAGCCACCTCGGGACAGGGGGTCCCGGGGAGCTGTTTTTT.